The 17 T cell receptor beta chains reported below all come from one sample, sequenced in a study of cytomegalovirus exposure and HLA in healthy donors. Primers for the PCR totalled 60 Vbeta and 13 Jbeta. The table came from immunoSEQ multiplex PCR; TCRdb's copy has only in-frame clones and leaves some out. The sample lists just over 150,000 clones; approximately 85% were seen once. Sequenced: PBMCs. These receptors came from a man younger than 35 in good health and CMV-seropositive.

The rearrangement joins TRBV4-2 to TRBJ1-1; D is possibly TRBD1 (6 bases). The CDR3 is 16 amino acids. Germline V gene data show CDR1 as LGHNA and CDR2 as YNFKEQ. V was pared by 2 bases and J by 4 bases, with 17 bases between. As DNA, the CDR3 is TGTGCCAGCAGCCAATGGACGGGAGGGGGTAGCACTGAAGCTTTCTTT. Its protein is CASSQWTGGGSTEAFF.

This clone was picked up one time. The chain combines TRBV5-1 with TRBJ2-5; 7 nucleotides align to TRBD2. CDR3 length: 15 residues. Germline V lookup: CDR1 SGHRS, CDR2 YFSETQ. V was pared by 4 bases and J by 5 bases, with 11 bases of the junction left unmatched. CDR3 sequence (DNA): TGCGCCAGCAGCGAAGATCGGACTAGGACGGAGACCCAGTACTTC. It specifies CASSEDRTRTETQYF.

The V and J genes are TRBV5-1 and TRBJ1-6; maybe TRBD1 (6 bases). CDR1 is SGHRS, CDR2 YFSETQ, per germline. The V and J ends lost 4 bases and 8 bases respectively, with 16 bases between them. The CDR3 totals 15 residues. The CDR3 protein is CASSLEQGSYSPLHF. Here the CDR3 DNA reads TGCGCCAGCAGCCTGGAACAGGGTAGTTATTCACCCCTCCACTTT.

The chain is built from TRBV4-2 and TRBJ2-5, with D tentatively TRBD1 (6 bases). V lost 4 bases, J lost 2 bases, and 14 bases lay in between. Looked up from germline, CDR1 is LGHNA and CDR2 is YNFKEQ. The CDR3 totals 15 residues. CDR3 sequence reads: CASSPTPQGQETQYF. CDR3 DNA: TGTGCCAGCAGCCCAACCCCACAGGGTCAAGAGACCCAGTACTTC.

This clone is a singleton in its sample. This chain connects TRBV5-6 to TRBJ1-1; D remains unclear. This CDR3 region has 13 residues. Germline assignment: CDR1 SGHDT and CDR2 YYEEEE. V dropped 4 bases and J dropped 2 bases, with 9 bases sitting between them. CDR3 region: CASSPTGNTEAFF. CDR3 DNA: TGTGCCAGCAGCCCTACCGGTAACACTGAAGCTTTCTTT.

This clone was seen only a few times. The CDR3 sequence: CASSQVGRGGNSPLHF. The CDR3 nucleotides read TGCGCCAGCAGCCAAGTAGGGAGGGGCGGGAATTCACCCCTCCACTTT. The chain has TRBV4-3 and TRBJ1-6, with D tentatively TRBD1 (5 bases). CDR1 LGHNA and CDR2 YSLEER come from the germline V gene. The CDR3 is 16 residues long. The germline V and J ends were trimmed by 1 base and 7 bases, with 14 bases remaining between them.

The CDR3 DNA follows: TGCGCCAGCAGCGGAGGGACAGCGAACACTGAAGCTTTCTTT. This sequence encodes CASSGGTANTEAFF. J is TRBJ1-1 and V is TRBV5-1; 7 nucleotides align to TRBD1. J was trimmed by 1 base and V by 4 bases; bases with no gene match: 4. The germline gives CDR1 SGHRS, CDR2 YFSETQ. The CDR3 runs to 14 residues.

The V gene is TRBV16, the J gene TRBJ2-7, with 7 bases that match TRBD1. Germline V lookup: CDR1 KGHSY, CDR2 FQNENV. J was trimmed by 5 bases and V by 4 bases; bases with no gene match: 8. This CDR3 has 14 residues. The CDR3 loop is CASSRDRALDEQYF. As DNA, the CDR3 is TGTGCCAGCAGCCGCGACAGGGCACTAGACGAGCAGTACTTC.

This rearrangement joins TRBV2 to TRBJ2-7, with 12 bases lining up with TRBD2. V shed 6 bases and J 2 bases; nucleotides not matched to a gene: 5. This CDR3 spans 15 amino acids. Per germline, CDR1 SNHLY and CDR2 FYNNEI. CDR3 nucleotides: TGTGCCAGCAGAGTTGGACTAGCGGGAACCTACGAGCAGTACTTC. Its protein product is CASRVGLAGTYEQYF.

The genes are TRBV6-5 and TRBJ2-1, with D tentatively TRBD2 (5 bases). The germline gives CDR1 MNHEY, CDR2 SVGAGI. CDR3 length: 14 amino acids. V dropped 5 bases and J dropped 1 base, with 9 bases sitting between them. The chain's CDR3 is CASSPGRSYNEQFF. CDR3 DNA sequence: TGTGCCAGCAGTCCGGGAAGGTCCTACAATGAGCAGTTCTTC.

This clone was counted a single time. V gene TRBV2 combines with J gene TRBJ2-2, with a possible D match to TRBD1 (6 bases). CDR1 is SNHLY, CDR2 FYNNEI, per germline. The length of the CDR3 is 14 residues. V lost 6 bases and J 6 bases, leaving 14 bases between the germline ends. The CDR3 coding sequence is TGTGCCAGCAGCAGGGGTTTCAGGTCCGGGGAGCTGTTTTTT. As protein: CASSRGFRSGELFF.

The J gene is TRBJ1-2, the V gene TRBV7-9; D gene ambiguous. Trimming pared 2 bases from V and 1 base from J, leaving 5 bases between. The CDR3 spans 13 residues. From germline, CDR1 is SEHNR and CDR2 FQNEAQ (reference sequence). CDR3 in DNA: TGTGCCAGCAGCTTATATCTTAACTATGGCTACACCTTC. Translated, it gives CASSLYLNYGYTF.

The chain links TRBV7-2 to TRBJ2-7; 11 bases agree with TRBD2. The J segment lost 4 bases and the V segment lost 1 base, leaving 6 bases of the junction unmatched. Germline CDR1 and CDR2: SGHTA and FQGNSA. The CDR3 is made up of 16 amino acids. The CDR3 spells CASSLVPSGGPYEQYF. CDR3 bases: TGTGCCAGCAGCTTAGTGCCTAGCGGGGGGCCTTACGAGCAGTACTTC.

The J gene is TRBJ1-1, the V gene TRBV6-5, with D hard to call. V lost 4 bases and J lost 4, with 10 bases in between. Germline lookup yields CDR1 MNHEY and CDR2 SVGAGI. CDR3 length: 13 amino acids. CDR3 DNA sequence: TGTGCCAGCAGTTCCACACGAGGCACTGAAGCTTTCTTT. It encodes CASSSTRGTEAFF.

The gene calls are TRBV11-3 and TRBJ1-3; D remains ambiguous. This CDR3 has 15 amino acids. Per germline, CDR1 SGHNT and CDR2 YENEEA. The V end was cut by 5 bases, the J end by 0 bases, with 11 bases between. This chain's CDR3 is CASSPGLLSGNTIYF. CDR3 coding DNA: TGTGCCAGCAGCCCCGGACTCCTCTCTGGAAACACCATATATTTT. The full variable domain, its missing parts supplied by reference TRBV11-3 and TRBJ1-3, is EAGVVQSPRYKIIEKKQPVAFWCNPISGHNTLYWYLQNLGQGPELLIRYENEEAVDDSQLPKDRFSAERLKGVDSTLKIQPAELGDSAVYLCASSPGLLSGNTIYFGEGSWLTVV.

A word on this clone: Compared with germline, one end of the junction differs, possibly owing to a read error. This chain connects TRBV18 to TRBJ2-6; tentatively, D is TRBD1 (5 bases). CDR1 KGHSH and CDR2 LQKENI come from the germline V gene. The length of the CDR3 is 15 residues. CDR3 loop: CASSLEQAGANGLTF. The CDR3 DNA sequence: TGTGCCAGCTCACTCGAACAAGCTGGGGCCAACGGCCTGACTTTC.

This chain connects TRBV6-1 to TRBJ1-1, with D hard to call. The V gene's germline CDR1 is MNHNS and CDR2 SASEGT. The length of the CDR3 is 13 residues. V lost 3 bases to trimming and J lost 1 base, with 6 bases between them. The CDR3 protein is CASSDSQNTEAFF. The CDR3 DNA sequence: TGTGCCAGCAGTGATAGTCAGAACACTGAAGCTTTCTTT.